Sequencing of this T cell receptor beta chain was carried out in a study of shared T cell receptors in the human thymus (dated by TCRdb to the early 2020s). Some background on the complete study: The study examined how self-reactive, shared T-cell receptor alpha chains are generated in the human thymus.

Libraries were made using the immunoSEQ multiplex PCR assay. Held by TCRdb, this immuneACCESS table contains in-frame sequences only and omits some clones. Under half of the omission traces to an unresolved V gene where checked; the cause of the rest is unknown. This sample holds fewer than 700,000 clones; approximately 90% were observed only once. The ten largest clones take up around 0.0099% of the sample. About this clone itself: Its antigen remains undetermined. No per-base quality is available; no much larger clone lies one base away.

V is cut by 0 bases and J by 5 bases, and the space between the germline ends is 8 bases. Based on the germline V gene, the CDR1 and CDR2 sequences are MNHEY and SVGAGI. The CDR3, cysteine through phenylalanine, is 13 amino acids long. CDR3 DNA only is kept here, 39 bases in frame from base 1. A further study also used this sample, focusing on human thymus T cells. The second study also describes: Donors were immunologically healthy infants undergoing open corrective cardiac surgery for congenital heart defects in Finland. The thymus tissue came from surgical resects taken out during corrective cardiac surgery. Usage of V and J gene segments appeared to be biased in both the thymic and the peripheral blood repertoires. The related research found that thymic TCR repertoires overlapped highly between unrelated individuals. The study described the TCR alpha and beta repertoires in eight or nine infant thymus samples and four matching peripheral blood samples. Donor ages ranged from roughly 6 to 250 days, and the cohort comprised five to seven male and a couple of female infants. Thymocytes were mechanically released from the tissue and were stored as pellets of about 10-30 million cells at -70 degrees C. Genomic DNA was extracted from frozen cell pellets with a QIAsymphony instrument. The immunoSEQ multiplex PCR assay was used to amplify the TCRB and TCRAD loci from a standardized quantity of quality-controlled genomic DNA. The V(D)J region was spanned by amplicons of a length sufficient to cover the CDR3 and to identify V and J genes. Through the commercial immunoSEQ service, the amplicons were sequenced on an Illumina platform. Corrections for primer bias and sequencing errors followed previously described methods, while TCRAD and TCRB definitions were based on the IMGT database. Repertoires were analysed with immunoSEQ Analyzer 3.0 and VDJTools, covering basic statistics, V/J segment usage, diversity estimates, rarefaction and pairwise overlap. Chao1, ChaoE, Efron-Thisted, Shannon and inverse Simpson indices were used to estimate diversity, which was also estimated on datasets down-sampled to the smallest sample. For repertoire overlap, CDR3 nucleotide sequence, V gene and J gene had to match strictly, and clustering was done by Jaccard-based multidimensional scaling. On average, thymus samples yielded around 850,000 unique TCRB clonotypes, whereas blood samples yielded about 84,000.

Material: thymocytes. The chain uses TRBV6-5 and TRBJ2-7; possibly the D gene is TRBD2, per 6 matching bases. The receptor's source is a boy younger than two with a congenital heart defect. Donor details come from another sample of the same person, matched by shared clones. In nucleotides, the sequence is TGTGCCAGCAGTTACTCGGGAGGCCACGAGCAGTACTTC. This sequence encodes CASSYSGGHEQYF.